These 26 T cell receptor beta chains share one sample of origin, sequenced in a study of OX40 agonist ivuxolimab in advanced cancers. Sequencing was performed with immunoSEQ multiplex PCR; in TCRdb, only in-frame clones are kept and a portion is missing. The data show tens of thousands of clones, about 90% seen once. Material: CD4+ or CD8+ T cells sorted from blood, obtained in a trial of the OX40 agonist ivuxolimab. The receptor set was obtained from an adult with an advanced solid tumor such as melanoma, head and neck, liver or kidney cancer.

The chain recombines TRBV11-3 with TRBJ2-3, with TRBD2 identical over 12 bases. The trim removed 5 bases at V and 3 bases at J, leaving 9 bases unmatched. Germline V gives CDR1 SGHNT, CDR2 YENEEA. The CDR3 is made up of 17 amino acids. This CDR3 is CASSPTWTSGETDTQYF. In DNA form, the CDR3 reads TGTGCCAGCAGCCCCACTTGGACTAGCGGGGAGACAGATACGCAGTATTTT. Combining the CDR3 with reference TRBV11-3 and TRBJ2-3 gives the whole variable domain EAGVVQSPRYKIIEKKQPVAFWCNPISGHNTLYWYLQNLGQGPELLIRYENEEAVDDSQLPKDRFSAERLKGVDSTLKIQPAELGDSAVYLCASSPTWTSGETDTQYFGPGTRLTVL.

The J gene is TRBJ1-3, the V gene TRBV7-8; D gene uncertain. The CDR3 sequence is 15 residues long. Looked up from germline, CDR1 is SGHVS and CDR2 is FQNEAQ. Deletions cut 5 bases from V and 6 bases from J, with 17 bases between. As DNA, the CDR3 is TGTGCCAGCAGCCAATCTCGGACCTCTTCAAACACCATATATTTT. This sequence encodes CASSQSRTSSNTIYF.

The chain carries TRBV27 and TRBJ2-1; 9 bases line up with TRBD1. This CDR3 has 16 amino acids. V lost 2 bases to trimming and J lost 4 bases; unmatched junction nucleotides: 6. From germline, CDR1 is MNHEY and CDR2 SMNVEV (reference sequence). DNA for the CDR3: TGTGCCAGCAGTTTAGATCCGGGACAGGGTTACAATGAGCAGTTCTTC. Its protein is CASSLDPGQGYNEQFF.

The chain combines TRBV2 with TRBJ1-6; D might be TRBD1 (6 bases). This CDR3 spans 17 amino acids. With 6 bases removed from V and 6 bases from J, the gap between germline ends came to 21 bases. CDR1 and CDR2 from the germline V gene are SNHLY and FYNNEI. The chain's CDR3 is CASSQVAGGPANSPLHF. The CDR3 coding sequence is TGTGCCAGCAGCCAAGTTGCCGGGGGGCCCGCTAATTCACCCCTCCACTTT. The entire variable domain, with the rest obtained from reference TRBV2 and TRBJ1-6, is as follows: EPEVTQTPSHQVTQMGQEVILRCVPISNHLYFYWYRQILGQKVEFLVSFYNNEISEKSEIFDDQFSVERPDGSNFTLKIRSTKLEDSAMYFCASSQVAGGPANSPLHFGNGTRLTVT.

The chain is built from TRBV13 and TRBJ1-1; D might be TRBD1 (6 bases). CDR1 and CDR2 from the germline V gene are PRHDT and FYEKMQ (reference sequence). The CDR3 length is 16 residues. V lost 5 bases and J lost 4, with 20 bases in between. CDR3 sequence: CASSPLQGKGSTEAFF. In nucleotides, the CDR3 is TGTGCCAGCAGCCCGTTGCAGGGGAAAGGGAGCACTGAAGCTTTCTTT.

V and J are TRBV6-6 and TRBJ2-5; D is perhaps TRBD2 (5 bases). There are 13 residues in the CDR3. Trimming stripped 0 bases from V and 5 bases from J, with 7 bases between. CDR1 and CDR2 from the germline V gene are MNHNY and SVGAGI (reference sequence). For the CDR3, the DNA is TGTGCCAGCAGTTACTCCCCGGGGGAGACCCAGTACTTC. Protein: CASSYSPGETQYF.

The chain couples TRBV5-1 to TRBJ2-7; TRBD1 agrees at 9 bases. The CDR3 has 15 residues. Germline assignment: CDR1 SGHRS and CDR2 YFSETQ. The trim removed 0 bases at V and 3 bases at J, leaving 4 bases unmatched. In nucleotides, the CDR3 is TGCGCCAGCAGCTTGGAGGGGACAGGGAACTACGAGCAGTACTTC. Protein product: CASSLEGTGNYEQYF.

The chain combines TRBV6-5 with TRBJ1-4, with a possible D match to TRBD1 (6 bases). V shed 6 bases and J shed 2 bases, with 10 bases lying between them. The CDR3 has 14 residues. Germline assignment: CDR1 MNHEY and CDR2 SVGAGI. CDR3 in DNA: TGTGCCAGCAGCCGAGGGGGGACTAATGAAAAACTGTTTTTT. It translates to CASSRGGTNEKLFF.

The gene calls are TRBV4-3 and TRBJ2-2; D possibly uses TRBD1 or TRBD2 (6 bases each). The CDR3 runs 18 residues. Trimming left V 0 bases short and J 0 bases short, with 14 bases between. Per the germline V gene, CDR1 is LGHNA and CDR2 is YSLEER. The CDR3 is CASSQDPPGGANTGELFF. The CDR3 bases are TGCGCCAGCAGCCAAGACCCCCCCGGGGGCGCGAACACCGGGGAGCTGTTTTTT.

The genes are TRBV19 and TRBJ2-3, with 7 bases identical to TRBD2. Germline CDR1 and CDR2: LNHDA and SQIVND (reference sequence). The CDR3 runs to 15 residues. The V and J ends lost 3 bases and 2 bases, in that order; junction bases with no gene match: 5. The CDR3, as DNA: TGTGCCAGTAGTATCCTAGCGGCGATCACAGATACGCAGTATTTT. Translated, it gives CASSILAAITDTQYF.

The CDR3 here is CASSTRSGGSYNSPLHF. The CDR3 coding sequence is TGTGCCAGCAGTACCCGTAGCGGGGGATCCTATAATTCACCCCTCCACTTT. The chain combines TRBV27 with TRBJ1-6; perhaps TRBD1 as D (5 bases). V lost 5 bases to trimming and J lost 1 base, with 15 bases between them. The V gene's germline CDR1 is MNHEY and CDR2 SMNVEV (reference sequence). The CDR3 covers 17 residues.

The genes are TRBV10-3 and TRBJ1-2, with 7 bases that match TRBD1. Unmatched junction bases numbered 8, after V lost 7 bases and J lost 6 bases. Germline CDR1 ENHRY, CDR2 SYGVKD. This CDR3 has 13 residues. CDR3 nucleotides: TGTGCCATCAAATCGGGACAGAGTCATGGCTACACCTTC. It specifies CAIKSGQSHGYTF.

This clone was seen a handful of times. The chain recombines TRBV7-8 with TRBJ1-5; D is possibly TRBD1 (5 bases). V lost 8 bases and J 6 bases, leaving 8 bases between the germline ends. Looked up from germline, CDR1 is SGHVS and CDR2 is FQNEAQ. The CDR3 extends over 11 amino acids. The CDR3 DNA reads TGTGCCAGCGGGGCTAGTCAGCCCCAGCATTTT. Its translation: CASGASQPQHF. Full variable domain (rest looked up from reference TRBV7-8 and TRBJ1-5): GAGVSQSPRYKVAKRGQDVALRCDPISGHVSLFWYQQALGQGPEFLTYFQNEAQLDKSGLPSDRFFAERPEGSVSTLKIQRTQQEDSAVYLCASGASQPQHFGDGTRLSIL.

This clone was recorded a few times. The chain joins TRBV4-1 to TRBJ1-6; D gene ambiguous. Trimming shortened V by 3 bases and J by 6 bases, and 3 bases separated the two germline ends. The CDR3 consists of 12 residues. The germline CDR1 and CDR2 sequences are MGHRA and YSYEKL. Written as DNA, the CDR3 is TGCGCCAGCAGCCAGATTAATTCACCCCTCCACTTT. This codes for CASSQINSPLHF.

The chain is built from TRBV5-6 and TRBJ2-7, with a weak D call TRBD2 (7 bases). Between the trimmed V and J ends, which lost 2 bases and 3 bases, there was a span of 15 bases. CDR3 length: 15 residues. Germline V gene sequence: CDR1 SGHDT, CDR2 YYEEEE. Here the CDR3 reads CASSFRGAGYYEQYF. The CDR3 DNA sequence: TGTGCCAGCAGCTTTCGGGGGGCGGGATACTACGAGCAGTACTTC.

V is TRBV12-5 and J is TRBJ1-2; D ambiguous. V lost 0 bases, J lost 8 bases, and 4 bases lay in between. The CDR3 loop spans 11 amino acids. CDR1 LGHNT and CDR2 FRNRAP come from the germline V gene. As DNA, the CDR3 is TGTGCTAGTGGTTTGGTACACGGCTACACCTTC. This gives the protein CASGLVHGYTF.

The chain combines TRBV7-8 with TRBJ2-1; 14 bases agree with TRBD2. Germline V lookup: CDR1 SGHVS, CDR2 FQNEAQ. This CDR3 contains 19 residues. V gave up 1 base and J gave up 2 bases; unmatched junction bases: 7. CDR3 DNA: TGTGCCAGCAGCTTAGATTCGAGACTAGCGGGGGGGGCCTACAATGAGCAGTTCTTC. This sequence encodes CASSLDSRLAGGAYNEQFF.

This clone has just a few counts. V is TRBV18 and J is TRBJ1-6, with a weak D call TRBD1 (5 bases). This CDR3 comprises 15 residues. The V end lost 6 bases, the J end lost 8 bases, and 17 bases lay between the germline ends. Per the germline V gene, CDR1 is KGHSH and CDR2 is LQKENI. CDR3 region: CASSDRGAGDSPLHF. CDR3 DNA sequence: TGTGCCAGCTCCGACCGAGGGGCGGGGGATTCACCCCTCCACTTT.

CDR3 sequence: CASNPGGTNEKLFF. The CDR3 region has the DNA TGCGCCAGCAACCCGGGGGGCACTAATGAAAAACTGTTTTTT. V is TRBV5-1 and J is TRBJ1-4; tentatively, D is TRBD1 (6 bases). This CDR3 has 14 amino acids. Deletions cut 6 bases from V and 2 bases from J, with 11 bases between. Germline CDR1 is SGHRS and CDR2 is YFSETQ.

The DNA of the CDR3 is TGTGCCAGCAGTGCATGGGAACATAATAATTCACCCCTCCACTTT. Protein product: CASSAWEHNNSPLHF. The chain is built from TRBV6-1 and TRBJ1-6; no firm D call. V dropped 4 bases and J dropped 5 bases, with 12 bases sitting between them. This CDR3 spans 15 amino acids. Germline V gene sequence: CDR1 MNHNS, CDR2 SASEGT.

This chain joins TRBV4-1 and TRBJ2-5; D gene uncertain. V lost 3 bases and J lost 4, with 9 bases in between. CDR3 length: 13 amino acids. The germline CDR1 and CDR2 sequences are MGHRA and YSYEKL. CDR3 sequence reads: CASSQIIRETQYF. As DNA, the CDR3 is TGCGCCAGCAGCCAGATAATCCGAGAGACCCAGTACTTC.

In DNA form, the CDR3 reads TGTGCCAGCAGCTTAGGAAGGGATACGCAGTATTTT. Translated: CASSLGRDTQYF. This chain joins TRBV5-6 and TRBJ2-3, with D unresolved. Germline V lookup: CDR1 SGHDT, CDR2 YYEEEE. This CDR3 comprises 12 residues. The V end lost 2 bases, the J end lost 6 bases, and 7 bases lay between the germline ends. Full variable domain (missing parts from reference TRBV5-6 and TRBJ2-3): DAGVTQSPTHLIKTRGQQVTLRCSPKSGHDTVSWYQQALGQGPQFIFQYYEEEERQRGNFPDRFSGHQFPNYSSELNVNALLLGDSALYLCASSLGRDTQYFGPGTRLTVL.

V gene TRBV7-2 combines with J gene TRBJ1-4; the match to TRBD1 covers 7 bases. The CDR3 runs 16 residues. Trimming cost V 4 bases and J 6 bases; bases outside gene matches: 11. In germline, CDR1 is SGHTA, CDR2 FQGNSA. CDR3 sequence reads: CASSSNPGQWHEKLFF. CDR3 sequence (DNA): TGTGCCAGCAGCTCCAATCCGGGACAGTGGCATGAAAAACTGTTTTTT.

V and J are TRBV9 and TRBJ2-1; D not resolved. The V and J ends lost 1 base and 12 bases respectively, with 14 bases between them. Per germline, CDR1 SGDLS and CDR2 YYNGEE. The CDR3 is 13 amino acids. This CDR3 reads CASSVLVDSGQFF. CDR3 DNA: TGTGCCAGCAGCGTATTGGTCGATTCGGGGCAGTTCTTC.

The chain has TRBV5-1 and TRBJ2-2; 10 bases fit TRBD1. The J segment lost 7 bases and the V segment lost 4 bases, leaving 7 bases of the junction unmatched. Germline CDR1 reads SGHRS; CDR2 reads YFSETQ. The CDR3 is 15 amino acids. CDR3 in DNA: TGCGCCAGCAGCCCGGGGACAGGGGAAGGCGGGGAGCTGTTTTTT. Translation gives CASSPGTGEGGELFF.

The rearrangement uses TRBV7-9 and TRBJ1-3; D remains ambiguous. Germline CDR1 SEHNR, CDR2 FQNEAQ (reference sequence). This CDR3 contains 15 residues. Trimming left V 3 bases short and J 0 bases short, with 9 bases between. CDR3 sequence (DNA): TGTGCCAGCAGCTTCTCAGAGCGCTCTGGAAACACCATATATTTT. This codes for CASSFSERSGNTIYF. Filled out from reference TRBV7-9 and TRBJ1-3, the complete variable domain reads DTGVSQNPRHKITKRGQNVTFRCDPISEHNRLYWYRQTLGQGPEFLTYFQNEAQLEKSRLLSDRFSAERPKGSFSTLEIQRTEQGDSAMYLCASSFSERSGNTIYFGEGSWLTVV.